The 4 T cell receptor beta chains below come from one sample, sequenced in a study of synovial regulatory T cells in juvenile arthritis. The synovial samples were synovial fluid, paired with peripheral blood from each active arthritis patient. Some clones are missing from TCRdb's copy, which holds only in-frame ones; the method was immunoSEQ multiplex PCR. The table lists around 2,300 clones. The source material was Treg cells from the synovium. These receptor sequences come from a donor aged 2 to 35 with juvenile idiopathic arthritis.

This chain connects TRBV11-1 to TRBJ2-1; TCRdb proposes TRBD2, but this gene call is untestable without DNA. CDR1 SGHAT and CDR2 FQDESV come from the germline V gene (reference sequence). The CDR3 loop spans 16 amino acids. No DNA is given. CDR3 loop: CASSPLGTSESNEQFF.

The V and J genes are TRBV7-9 and TRBJ1-1; TCRdb's D gene call, TRBD1, goes unchecked for lack of DNA. CDR3 length: 15 residues. Only the protein is on record. Germline V CDR1 and CDR2: SEHNR, FQNEAQ (reference sequence). The CDR3 is CASSLVAGTGTEAFF.

This clone counts as medium-sized by frequency. This chain joins TRBV30 and TRBJ1-4. CDR1 is GTSNPN, CDR2 SVGIG, per germline (reference sequence). This CDR3 is 10 amino acids long. No DNA is recorded. This CDR3 reads CACFHEKLFF.

Judged by frequency, this clone is medium-sized (0.01 to 0.1%). The chain has TRBV2 and TRBJ2-3. The germline V gene has CDR1 SNHLY and CDR2 FYNNEI. The CDR3 has 10 residues. No DNA appears here. CDR3 residues: CATSTDTQYF. Combining the CDR3 with reference TRBV2 and TRBJ2-3 gives the whole variable domain EPEVTQTPSHQVTQMGQEVILRCVPISNHLYFYWYRQILGQKVEFLVSFYNNEISEKSEIFDDQFSVERPDGSNFTLKIRSTKLEDSAMYFCATSTDTQYFGPGTRLTVL.